Each of the 7 T cell receptor beta chains below was sequenced from the same sample in a study of Ad26.COV2.S vaccination and SARS-CoV-2 variants. Noted treatment: some 19 received Ad26.COV2.S at low or high dose, single or two shots; five or six received placebo; per-sample allocation not given. Samples analyzed were those drawn on day 63 after the first vaccine or placebo injection. Profiled with immunoSEQ multiplex PCR; TCRdb holds only in-frame clones, not every one. The repertoire holds roughly 390,000 clones, with more than 85% as singletons. The sequences come from peripheral blood, collected in a trial of Ad26.COV2.S vaccine versus placebo. The receptors stem from a person between 18 and 60 years old who received the Ad26.COV2.S COVID-19 vaccine or a placebo.

This chain uses TRBV19 with TRBJ1-5; weak D call: TRBD1 (5 bases). V was clipped by 6 bases and J by 7 bases, with 19 bases between them. This CDR3 comprises 15 residues. The V gene's germline CDR1 is LNHDA and CDR2 SQIVND (reference sequence). Here the CDR3 reads CASSPEAVRDQPQHF. Written as DNA, the CDR3 is TGTGCCAGTAGCCCCGAGGCAGTTCGGGACCAGCCCCAGCATTTT.

The genes are TRBV19 and TRBJ1-2, with a tentative D call TRBD1 (5 bases). Germline CDR1 LNHDA, CDR2 SQIVND (reference sequence). The germline V and J ends were trimmed by 7 bases and 4 bases, with 13 bases remaining between them. The CDR3 loop spans 13 amino acids. CDR3 nucleotides: TGTGCCAGTAACCCCCGGGGCCGCTATGGCTACACCTTC. It translates to CASNPRGRYGYTF.

This clone came up once. The V and J genes are TRBV14 and TRBJ2-3, with 8 bases that match TRBD1. CDR1 SGHDN and CDR2 FVKESK come from the germline V gene. CDR3 length: 15 residues. The junction had 4 bases not matched to a gene; V was cut back by 2 bases and J by 3 bases. CDR3 bases: TGTGCCAGCAGCCAATCTCGGACAGGGACAGATACGCAGTATTTT. Translating it yields CASSQSRTGTDTQYF.

CDR3 nucleotides: TGCGCCAGCAGCCAAGATCATGGTGGAAACACCATATATTTT. As protein: CASSQDHGGNTIYF. J is TRBJ1-3 and V is TRBV4-3; D is unresolved. Germline V gives CDR1 LGHNA, CDR2 YSLEER. The CDR3 runs 14 residues. Trimming removed 0 bases from V and 3 bases from J, with 6 bases in between.

The chain employs TRBV11-2 and TRBJ1-2, with D possibly being TRBD1 (5 bases). Germline assignment: CDR1 SGHAT and CDR2 FQNNGV. The CDR3 extends over 13 amino acids. The germline V and J ends were trimmed by 5 bases and 4 bases, with 11 bases remaining between them. The DNA for the CDR3 is TGTGCCAGCAGCCCCCTAGACAGCTATGGCTACACCTTC. It encodes CASSPLDSYGYTF.

This chain uses TRBV6-1 with TRBJ2-5, with D perhaps matching TRBD1 (5 bases). Per the germline V gene, CDR1 is MNHNS and CDR2 is SASEGT. The CDR3 length is 16 residues. The V gene lost 0 bases and the J gene lost 5 bases, with 16 bases spanning the gap. The CDR3 loop is CASSEALRGLRETQYF. DNA of the CDR3: TGTGCCAGCAGTGAAGCGCTTAGGGGTCTTCGGGAGACCCAGTACTTC.

This rearrangement joins TRBV2 to TRBJ2-5; tentative D call: TRBD1 (6 bases). CDR3 length equals 13 residues. Germline V gene data show CDR1 as SNHLY and CDR2 as FYNNEI. Trimming pared 4 bases from V and 3 bases from J, leaving 9 bases between. CDR3 nucleotide sequence: TGTGCCAGCAGTGGAGCAGGGGAAGAGACCCAGTACTTC. Protein product: CASSGAGEETQYF.